The present T cell receptor beta chain was sequenced within a study of T cells in localized non-small cell lung cancer. Study results and caveats: Median detection of top 100 tumor clones in adjacent lung was around 60 clones. Uninvolved adjacent lung showed peak T cell clonality, exceeding tumor. Prolonged overall survival went with higher T cell density in the blood. Heterogeneity is still possible, as just one tumor region was sequenced.

Trimming cost V 1 base and J 4 bases, with 6 bases left between them. Germline loops: CDR1 MNHNS, CDR2 SASEGT. This CDR3 has 13 residues. Of note for this clone: Its cognate antigen is unknown.

The protocol was immunoSEQ multiplex PCR, while the TCRdb copy is restricted to in-frame clones and leaves out a portion. The data show roughly 1,200 clones, around 36% seen once. V is TRBV6-1 and J is TRBJ2-3; the D is unclear. This receptor was obtained from a male donor aged 60 or over with stage II squamous cell lung carcinoma. The sequenced sample was lung tumor tissue, obtained before any cancer treatment. The CDR3 DNA follows: TGTGCCAGCAGTGAAGGGGCTTCAGATACGCAGTATTTT. Translation gives CASSEGASDTQYF.